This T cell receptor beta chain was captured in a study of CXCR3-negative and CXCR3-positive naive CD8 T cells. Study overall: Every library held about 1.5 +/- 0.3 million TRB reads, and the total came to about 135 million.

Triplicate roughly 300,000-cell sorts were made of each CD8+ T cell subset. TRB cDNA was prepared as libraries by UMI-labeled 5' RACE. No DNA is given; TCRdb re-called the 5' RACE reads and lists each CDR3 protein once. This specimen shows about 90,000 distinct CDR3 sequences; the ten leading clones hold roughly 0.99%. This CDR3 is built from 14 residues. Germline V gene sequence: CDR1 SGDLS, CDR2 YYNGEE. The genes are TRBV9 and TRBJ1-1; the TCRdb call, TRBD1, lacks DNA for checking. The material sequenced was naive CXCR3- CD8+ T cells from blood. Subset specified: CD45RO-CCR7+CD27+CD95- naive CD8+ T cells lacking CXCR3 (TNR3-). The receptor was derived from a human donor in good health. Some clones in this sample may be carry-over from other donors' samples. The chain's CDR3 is CASSGQGRNTEAFF.